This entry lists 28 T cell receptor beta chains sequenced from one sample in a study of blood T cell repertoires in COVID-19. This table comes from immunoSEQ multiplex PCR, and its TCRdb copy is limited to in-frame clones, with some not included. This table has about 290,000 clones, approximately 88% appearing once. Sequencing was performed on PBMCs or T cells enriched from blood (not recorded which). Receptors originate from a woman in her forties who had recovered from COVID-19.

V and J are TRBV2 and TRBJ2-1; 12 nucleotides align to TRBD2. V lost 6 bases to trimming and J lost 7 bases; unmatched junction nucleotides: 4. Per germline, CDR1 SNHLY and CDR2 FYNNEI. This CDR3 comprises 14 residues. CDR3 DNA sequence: TGTGCCAGCAGGGTAACTAGCGGGGGGAATGAGCAGTTCTTC. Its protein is CASRVTSGGNEQFF.

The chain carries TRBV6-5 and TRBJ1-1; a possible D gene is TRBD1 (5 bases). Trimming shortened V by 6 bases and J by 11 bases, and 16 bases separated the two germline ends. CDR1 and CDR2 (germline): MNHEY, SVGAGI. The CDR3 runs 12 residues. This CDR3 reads CASRTGRGEAFF. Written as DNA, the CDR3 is TGTGCCAGCAGAACGGGGCGGGGAGAGGCTTTCTTT.

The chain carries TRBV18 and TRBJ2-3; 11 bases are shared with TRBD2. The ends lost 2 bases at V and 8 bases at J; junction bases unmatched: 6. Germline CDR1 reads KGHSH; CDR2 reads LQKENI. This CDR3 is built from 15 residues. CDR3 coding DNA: TGTGCCAGCTCACCAGGACTAGCGGGCGGGGGTACGCAGTATTTT. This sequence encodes CASSPGLAGGGTQYF.

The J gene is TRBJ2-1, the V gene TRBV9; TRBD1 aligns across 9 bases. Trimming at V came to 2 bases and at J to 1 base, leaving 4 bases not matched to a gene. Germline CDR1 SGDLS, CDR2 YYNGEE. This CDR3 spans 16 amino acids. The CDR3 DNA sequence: TGTGCCAGCAGCGTCGCCGGGACAGGGTCCTACAATGAGCAGTTCTTC. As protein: CASSVAGTGSYNEQFF.

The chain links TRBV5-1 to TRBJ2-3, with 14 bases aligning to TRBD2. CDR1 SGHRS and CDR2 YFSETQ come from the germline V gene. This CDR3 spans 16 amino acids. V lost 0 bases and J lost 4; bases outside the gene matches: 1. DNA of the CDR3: TGCGCCAGCAGCTTGGGACTAGCGGGAGGGGCAGATACGCAGTATTTT. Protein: CASSLGLAGGADTQYF.

The CDR3: CATGQYYYGYTF. DNA for the CDR3: TGTGCCACGGGACAGTACTACTATGGCTACACCTTC. The rearrangement uses TRBV6-5 and TRBJ1-2; 7 nucleotides match TRBD1. V dropped 10 bases and J dropped 3; count of bases not matched to a gene: 5. Germline loops: CDR1 MNHEY, CDR2 SVGAGI. This CDR3 comprises 12 residues.

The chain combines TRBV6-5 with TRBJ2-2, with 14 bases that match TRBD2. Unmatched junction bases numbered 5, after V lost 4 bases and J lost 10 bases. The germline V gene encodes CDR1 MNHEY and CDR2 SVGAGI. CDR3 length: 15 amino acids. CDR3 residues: CASSWTSGGFAELFF. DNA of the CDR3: TGTGCCAGCAGTTGGACTAGCGGGGGGTTCGCGGAGCTGTTTTTT.

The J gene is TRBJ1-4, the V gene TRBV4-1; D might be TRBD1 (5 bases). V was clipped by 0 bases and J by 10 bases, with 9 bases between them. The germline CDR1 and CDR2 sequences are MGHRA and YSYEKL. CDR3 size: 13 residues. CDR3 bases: TGCGCCAGCAGCCAAGATTCAGACAGAAAACTGTTTTTT. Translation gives CASSQDSDRKLFF.

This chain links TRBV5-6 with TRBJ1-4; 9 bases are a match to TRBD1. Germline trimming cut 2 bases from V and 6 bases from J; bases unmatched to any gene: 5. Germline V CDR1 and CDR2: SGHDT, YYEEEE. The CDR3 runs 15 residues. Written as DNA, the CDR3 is TGTGCCAGCAGCTTACGACAGGGGGAGTATGAAAAACTGTTTTTT. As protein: CASSLRQGEYEKLFF.

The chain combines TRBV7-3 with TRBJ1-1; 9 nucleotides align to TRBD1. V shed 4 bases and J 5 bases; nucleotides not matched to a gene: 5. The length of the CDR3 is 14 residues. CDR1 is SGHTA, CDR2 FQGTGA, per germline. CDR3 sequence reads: CASSSGQGRTEAFF. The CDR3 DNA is TGTGCCAGCAGCTCGGGACAGGGAAGAACTGAAGCTTTCTTT.

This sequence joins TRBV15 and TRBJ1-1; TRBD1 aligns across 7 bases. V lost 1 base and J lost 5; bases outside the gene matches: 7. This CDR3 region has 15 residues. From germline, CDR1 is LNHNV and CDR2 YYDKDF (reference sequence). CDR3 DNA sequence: TGTGCCACCAGCAGAGCCCGGACAGGAGGGACTGAAGCTTTCTTT. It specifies CATSRARTGGTEAFF.

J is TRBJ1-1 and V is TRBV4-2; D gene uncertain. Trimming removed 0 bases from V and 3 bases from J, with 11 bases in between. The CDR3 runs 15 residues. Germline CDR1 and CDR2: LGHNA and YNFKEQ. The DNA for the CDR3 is TGTGCCAGCAGCCAAGATAAGAGTACAGACACTGAAGCTTTCTTT. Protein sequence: CASSQDKSTDTEAFF.

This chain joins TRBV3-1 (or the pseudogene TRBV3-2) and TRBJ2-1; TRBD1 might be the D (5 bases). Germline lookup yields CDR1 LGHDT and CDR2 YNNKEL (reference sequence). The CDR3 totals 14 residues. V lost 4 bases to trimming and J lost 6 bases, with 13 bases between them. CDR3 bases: TGTGCCAGCAGCCGGGTATCAGGGCCCAATGAGCAGTTCTTC. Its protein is CASSRVSGPNEQFF.

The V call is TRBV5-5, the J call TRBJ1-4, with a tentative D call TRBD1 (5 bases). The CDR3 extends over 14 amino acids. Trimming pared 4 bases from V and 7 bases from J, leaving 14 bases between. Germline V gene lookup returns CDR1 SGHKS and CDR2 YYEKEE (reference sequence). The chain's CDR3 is CASSGGSVGEKLFF. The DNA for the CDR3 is TGTGCCAGCAGCGGGGGGAGCGTGGGTGAAAAACTGTTTTTT.

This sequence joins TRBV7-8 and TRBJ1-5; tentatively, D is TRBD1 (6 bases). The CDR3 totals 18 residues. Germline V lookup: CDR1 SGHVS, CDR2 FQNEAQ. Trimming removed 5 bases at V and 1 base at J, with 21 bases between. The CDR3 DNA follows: TGTGCCAGCAGCCCCCCGGCAAACAGGGCTAGGAGCAATCAGCCCCAGCATTTT. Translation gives CASSPPANRARSNQPQHF.

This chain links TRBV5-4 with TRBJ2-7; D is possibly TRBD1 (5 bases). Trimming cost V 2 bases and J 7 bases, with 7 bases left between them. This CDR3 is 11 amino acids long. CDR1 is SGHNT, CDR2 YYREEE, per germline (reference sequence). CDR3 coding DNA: TGTGCCAGCAGCTTTAACAGGGAGCAGTACTTC. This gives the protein CASSFNREQYF.

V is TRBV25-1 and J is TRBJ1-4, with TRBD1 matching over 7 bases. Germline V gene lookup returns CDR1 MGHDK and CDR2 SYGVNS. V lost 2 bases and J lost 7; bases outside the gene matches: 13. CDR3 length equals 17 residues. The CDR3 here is CASSEVRTGRQGEKLFF. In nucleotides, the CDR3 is TGTGCCAGCAGTGAAGTCAGGACAGGCCGACAGGGTGAAAAACTGTTTTTT.

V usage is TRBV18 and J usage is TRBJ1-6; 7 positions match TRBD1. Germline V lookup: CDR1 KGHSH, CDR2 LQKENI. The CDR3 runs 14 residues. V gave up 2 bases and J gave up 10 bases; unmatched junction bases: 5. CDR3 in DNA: TGTGCCAGCTCACCAACGCCAGGGGGATCACCCCTCCACTTT. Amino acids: CASSPTPGGSPLHF.

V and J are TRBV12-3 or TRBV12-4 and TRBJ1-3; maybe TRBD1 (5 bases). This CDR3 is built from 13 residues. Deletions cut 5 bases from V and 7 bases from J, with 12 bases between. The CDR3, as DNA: TGTGCCAGCAGTCTGGGACTTTCGAACACCATATATTTT. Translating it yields CASSLGLSNTIYF.

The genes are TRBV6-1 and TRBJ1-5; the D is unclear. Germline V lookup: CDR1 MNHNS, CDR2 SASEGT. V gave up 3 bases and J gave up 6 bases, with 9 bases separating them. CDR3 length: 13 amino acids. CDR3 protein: CASSESAGQPQHF. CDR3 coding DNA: TGTGCCAGCAGTGAGTCGGCGGGTCAGCCCCAGCATTTT.

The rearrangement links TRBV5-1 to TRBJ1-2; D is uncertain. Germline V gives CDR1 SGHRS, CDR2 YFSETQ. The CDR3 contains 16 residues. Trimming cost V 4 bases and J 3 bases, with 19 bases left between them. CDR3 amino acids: CASSPGGLTFYYGYTF. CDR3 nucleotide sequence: TGCGCCAGCAGCCCGGGAGGACTGACATTCTACTATGGCTACACCTTC.

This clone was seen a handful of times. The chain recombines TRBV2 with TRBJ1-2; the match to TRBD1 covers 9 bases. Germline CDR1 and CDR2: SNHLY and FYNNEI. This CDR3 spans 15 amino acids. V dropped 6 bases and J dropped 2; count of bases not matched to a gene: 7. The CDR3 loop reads CASRPDRGTNYGYTF. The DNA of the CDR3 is TGTGCCAGCAGGCCGGACAGGGGTACGAACTATGGCTACACCTTC.

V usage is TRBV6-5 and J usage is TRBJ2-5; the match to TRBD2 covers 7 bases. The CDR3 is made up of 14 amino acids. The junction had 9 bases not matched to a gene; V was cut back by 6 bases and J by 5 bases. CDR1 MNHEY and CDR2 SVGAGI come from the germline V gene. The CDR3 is CASRSGRSGETQYF. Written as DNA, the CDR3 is TGTGCCAGCAGATCCGGGAGGTCAGGGGAGACCCAGTACTTC.

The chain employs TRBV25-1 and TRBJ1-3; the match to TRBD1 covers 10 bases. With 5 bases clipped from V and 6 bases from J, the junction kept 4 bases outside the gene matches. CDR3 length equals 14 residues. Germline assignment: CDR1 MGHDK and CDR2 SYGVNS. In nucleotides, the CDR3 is TGTGCCAGCAGTTTCGGGACAGGGGTAAACACCATATATTTT. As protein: CASSFGTGVNTIYF.

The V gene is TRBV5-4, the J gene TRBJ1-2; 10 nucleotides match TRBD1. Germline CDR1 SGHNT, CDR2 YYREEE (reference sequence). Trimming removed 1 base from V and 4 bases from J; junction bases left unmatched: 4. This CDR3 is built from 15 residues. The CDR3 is CASSLRGTGAYGYTF. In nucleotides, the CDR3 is TGTGCCAGCAGCTTGAGGGGGACAGGGGCCTATGGCTACACCTTC.

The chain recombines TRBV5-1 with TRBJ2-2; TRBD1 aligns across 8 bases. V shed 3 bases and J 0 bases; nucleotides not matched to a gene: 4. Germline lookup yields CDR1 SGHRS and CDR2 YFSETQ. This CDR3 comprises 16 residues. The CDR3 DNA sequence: TGCGCCAGCAGCTCGGGACAGGCTGCGAACACCGGGGAGCTGTTTTTT. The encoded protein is CASSSGQAANTGELFF. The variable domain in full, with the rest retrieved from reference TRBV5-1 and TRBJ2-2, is KAGVTQTPRYLIKTRGQQVTLSCSPISGHRSVSWYQQTPGQGLQFLFEYFSETQRNKGNFPGRFSGRQFSNSRSEMNVSTLELGDSALYLCASSSGQAANTGELFFGEGSRLTVL.

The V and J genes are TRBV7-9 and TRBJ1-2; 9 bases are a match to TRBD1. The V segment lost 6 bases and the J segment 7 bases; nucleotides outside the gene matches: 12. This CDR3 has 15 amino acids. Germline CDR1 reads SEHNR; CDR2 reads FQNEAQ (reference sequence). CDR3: CASRAWTGDFSGYTF. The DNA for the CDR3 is TGTGCCAGCAGGGCATGGACAGGGGATTTTTCTGGCTACACCTTC.

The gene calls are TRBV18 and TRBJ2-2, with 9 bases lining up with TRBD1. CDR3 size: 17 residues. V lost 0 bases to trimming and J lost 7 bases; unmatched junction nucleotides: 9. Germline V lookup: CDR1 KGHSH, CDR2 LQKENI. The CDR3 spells CASSPPRIDRGIGELFF. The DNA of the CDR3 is TGTGCCAGCTCACCACCGAGAATCGACAGGGGGATCGGGGAGCTGTTTTTT.